The present entry profiles one TCR beta chain with its context. The antigen remains undetermined. The ends were cut back, 6 bases at V and 0 bases at J, with 13 bases in the middle. This CDR3 is 15 amino acids long. Germline V gene lookup returns CDR1 SNHLY and CDR2 FYNNEI. As it was prepared, the TCRbeta library received unique molecular identifiers. MiXCR, applied by TCRdb to the PCR reads, yields one record per CDR3 protein. The sample holds about 590,000 distinct CDR3 sequences, 10% to 15% seen once. This record comes from a study of T-cell reconstitution after alpha-beta-depleted transplantation in children. Overall study findings and caveats: High day-60 TCRbeta diversity in some patients came from surviving recipient T cells and thymic progenitors. When one year had passed after transplant, most T-cell counts and diversity came from newly produced T cells. Several hundred expanded graft clones reportedly were the source of alpha-beta T cells about two months after transplant.

This sequence originates from a male patient younger than 18 who had a stem cell transplant for acute myeloid leukemia, so the T cells may come from the graft donor. Sequences were derived from PBMCs, mostly from graft donor cells, sampled 360 days after TCRalphabeta/CD19-depleted stem cell transplant. The rearrangement uses TRBV2 and TRBJ2-3, with D possibly TRBD2 on 5 matching bases. The CDR3 spells CASSPWRTSTDTQYF. The CDR3 DNA reads as TGTGCCAGCAGCCCCTGGCGGACTAGCACAGATACGCAGTATTTT.